A single sample gave rise to the 19 T cell receptor beta chains below, sequenced in a study of T cells in Graves' hyperthyroidism and ophthalmopathy. There were TCR beta CDR3 regions amplified from RNA transcripts. The TCR CDR3 was amplified in a first-round RT-PCR using the HTBI primer set. TCRdb reprocessed the multiplex PCR reads via MiXCR and lists one record per CDR3 protein. This sample has hundreds of thousands of distinct CDR3 sequences, with 15% to 20% found just once. Specimen: blood. The origin of the receptors is a woman under 40 with Graves' hyperthyroidism.

This clonotype was detected ten times or more. V is TRBV28 and J is TRBJ1-2, with 8 bases that match TRBD1. Germline loops: CDR1 MDHEN, CDR2 SYDVKM. J lost 6 bases, V lost 7 bases, and 7 bases had no gene match. The CDR3 sequence is 13 residues long. CDR3 bases: TGTGCCAGCACCACAGGGGGAAGAGATGGCTACACCTTC. It is translated as CASTTGGRDGYTF.

Note on this clonotype: A much larger clone differs by one base, so this may be a read error. The chain combines TRBV28 with TRBJ1-2, with 7 bases that match TRBD1. CDR3 size: 14 residues. Germline lookup yields CDR1 MDHEN and CDR2 SYDVKM. The ends lost 6 bases at V and 7 bases at J; junction bases unmatched: 11. The CDR3 here is CASRAPEGAGGYTF. CDR3 DNA: TGTGCCAGCAGGGCCCCGGAGGGGGCCGGTGGCTACACCTTC.

This clonotype has only a few counts. The chain couples TRBV29-1 to TRBJ2-2, with 7 nucleotides matching TRBD1. This CDR3 has 13 residues. The ends lost 6 bases at V and 5 bases at J; junction bases unmatched: 6. The V gene's germline CDR1 is SQVTM and CDR2 ANQGSEA. The DNA of the CDR3 is TGCAGCGTCGAAACAGGGGATACCGGGGAGCTGTTTTTT. The encoded protein is CSVETGDTGELFF.

This clonotype was found many times. V usage is TRBV12-3 or TRBV12-4 and J usage is TRBJ2-7; 9 bases map to TRBD1. J gave up 5 bases and V 3 bases, and 5 bases lay outside the gene matches. The CDR3 loop spans 14 amino acids. The CDR3 region is CASSFGTGYHEQYF. In nucleotides, the CDR3 is TGTGCCAGCAGTTTCGGGACAGGGTACCACGAGCAGTACTTC.

This clonotype was observed a few times. V usage is TRBV7-9 and J usage is TRBJ2-1, with a possible D match to TRBD1 (6 bases). The CDR3 sequence is 16 residues long. The V end lost 5 bases, the J end lost 2 bases, and 16 bases lay between the germline ends. Germline V gives CDR1 SEHNR, CDR2 FQNEAQ (reference sequence). The CDR3 loop is CASSPNRVGPYNEQFF. The CDR3, as DNA: TGTGCCAGCAGCCCTAACAGGGTCGGCCCCTACAATGAGCAGTTCTTC.

This clonotype occurred a few times. V usage is TRBV6-1 and J usage is TRBJ2-1; the D gene could be TRBD1 or TRBD2 (5 bases each). Trimming stripped 8 bases from V and 9 bases from J, with 20 bases between. Germline CDR1 reads MNHNS; CDR2 reads SASEGT. The CDR3 runs to 14 residues. CDR3 nucleotides: TGTGCCAGCCGAGGCCTAGCCGGGACCCTTGAGCAGTTCTTC. Its protein is CASRGLAGTLEQFF.

The genes are TRBV5-1 and TRBJ2-3; possibly TRBD1 or TRBD2 for D (5 bases each). Germline CDR1 and CDR2: SGHRS and YFSETQ. CDR3 length: 17 amino acids. The ends were cut back, 0 bases at V and 1 base at J, with 15 bases in the middle. The CDR3 reads CASSLDGTVRGTDTQYF. As DNA, the CDR3 is TGCGCCAGCAGCTTGGATGGGACGGTCAGAGGCACAGATACGCAGTATTTT.

The chain links TRBV5-1 to TRBJ1-1; D gene ambiguous. The length of the CDR3 is 13 residues. Trimming pared 0 bases from V and 7 bases from J, leaving 10 bases between. Germline assignment: CDR1 SGHRS and CDR2 YFSETQ. CDR3 sequence: CASSLDVRSEAFF. The CDR3 nucleotides read TGCGCCAGCAGCTTGGATGTGAGGAGTGAAGCTTTCTTT.

This clonotype was picked up many times. This rearrangement joins TRBV27 to TRBJ2-7; 9 bases line up with TRBD2. This CDR3 has 16 amino acids. CDR1 is MNHEY, CDR2 SMNVEV, per germline (reference sequence). Trimming took 0 bases from V and 3 from J; bases not matched to a gene: 6. This chain's CDR3 is CASSLSAGGTSYEQYF. Written as DNA, the CDR3 is TGTGCCAGCAGTTTATCGGCGGGAGGGACGAGCTACGAGCAGTACTTC.

This CDR3 reads CASSSPGRMNSPLHF. CDR3 bases: TGTGCCAGCAGCTCTCCCGGACGGATGAATTCACCCCTCCACTTT. The chain is built from TRBV7-2 and TRBJ1-6; D gene uncertain. CDR1 and CDR2 from the germline V gene are SGHTA and FQGNSA. The CDR3 sequence is 15 residues long. V lost 4 bases to trimming and J lost 7 bases, with 14 bases between them.

This clonotype was seen many times. The V call is TRBV30, the J call TRBJ2-7; TRBD2 aligns across 7 bases. Germline V gene sequence: CDR1 GTSNPN, CDR2 SVGIG (reference sequence). V lost 0 bases, J lost 6 bases, and 2 bases stayed unmatched. CDR3 length: 12 amino acids. The CDR3 region is CAWSVAGREQYF. CDR3 DNA: TGTGCCTGGAGTGTAGCGGGGCGCGAGCAGTACTTC.

This clonotype was seen only a few times. The V gene is TRBV19, the J gene TRBJ2-1; 9 positions agree with TRBD2. J lost 8 bases, V lost 3 bases, and 5 bases had no gene match. This CDR3 comprises 14 residues. Germline CDR1 LNHDA, CDR2 SQIVND (reference sequence). The CDR3 loop is CASSIGGGAYEQFF. For the CDR3, the DNA is TGTGCCAGTAGTATCGGCGGGGGGGCCTATGAGCAGTTCTTC.

This clonotype was detected a few times. The V gene is TRBV30, the J gene TRBJ2-5; D is unresolved. V lost 5 bases and J 5 bases, leaving 6 bases between the germline ends. CDR3 length: 10 amino acids. CDR1 and CDR2 (germline): GTSNPN, SVGIG (reference sequence). The CDR3 sequence is CAWDKETQYF. The CDR3 region has the DNA TGTGCCTGGGATAAGGAGACCCAGTACTTC.

This clonotype was counted ten times or more. The chain recombines TRBV6-2 or TRBV6-3 with TRBJ2-1; 14 bases map to TRBD2. Germline trimming cut 0 bases from V and 8 bases from J; bases unmatched to any gene: 0. Germline V CDR1 and CDR2: MNHEY, SVGEGT. The CDR3 is 15 residues long. The CDR3 protein is CASSYSGLAGDEQFF. CDR3 bases: TGTGCCAGCAGTTACTCGGGACTAGCGGGAGATGAGCAGTTCTTC.

This chain connects TRBV7-9 to TRBJ1-3; no reliable D call. Trimming removed 3 bases from V and 0 bases from J, with 6 bases in between. CDR1 is SEHNR, CDR2 FQNEAQ, per germline (reference sequence). The CDR3 length is 14 residues. DNA for the CDR3: TGTGCCAGCAGCTTGACCCTCTCTGGAAACACCATATATTTT. Its protein product is CASSLTLSGNTIYF. The whole variable domain, filled in from reference TRBV7-9 and TRBJ1-3, reads DTGVSQNPRHKITKRGQNVTFRCDPISEHNRLYWYRQTLGQGPEFLTYFQNEAQLEKSRLLSDRFSAERPKGSFSTLEIQRTEQGDSAMYLCASSLTLSGNTIYFGEGSWLTVV.

This clonotype was seen a handful of times. The chain is built from TRBV20-1 and TRBJ2-2, with D perhaps matching TRBD2 (6 bases). V gave up 2 bases and J gave up 5 bases, with 9 bases separating them. The CDR3 consists of 13 residues. The germline CDR1 and CDR2 sequences are DFQATT and SNEGSKA (reference sequence). The CDR3 reads CSARPRETGELFF. DNA of the CDR3: TGCAGTGCTAGACCCCGGGAGACCGGGGAGCTGTTTTTT.

This clonotype was detected a few times. This chain joins TRBV7-2 and TRBJ2-5, with 11 nucleotides matching TRBD2. Looked up from germline, CDR1 is SGHTA and CDR2 is FQGNSA. This CDR3 region has 18 residues. Germline trimming cut 3 bases from V and 5 bases from J; bases unmatched to any gene: 14. The CDR3 coding sequence is TGTGCCAGCAGCTTTTTTAGCCTAGCGGGGGGAACTGGGGAGACCCAGTACTTC. It codes for CASSFFSLAGGTGETQYF.

This clonotype was seen ten or more times. V usage is TRBV13 and J usage is TRBJ1-1, with D hard to call. Trimming pared 5 bases from V and 3 bases from J, leaving 10 bases between. From germline, CDR1 is PRHDT and CDR2 FYEKMQ (reference sequence). This CDR3 has 13 residues. The CDR3 region is CASSADTYTEAFF. DNA for the CDR3: TGTGCCAGCAGCGCCGACACATACACTGAAGCTTTCTTT.

This clonotype has more than one count but fewer than ten. The gene calls are TRBV3-1 and TRBJ2-1; TRBD2 matches 9 bases. Trimming at V came to 1 base and at J to 6 bases, leaving 4 bases not matched to a gene. Germline V gene sequence: CDR1 LGHDT, CDR2 YNNKEL (reference sequence). This CDR3 is 15 amino acids long. The CDR3 DNA sequence: TGTGCCAGCAGCCAAGCCCTAGCGGGACCCAATGAGCAGTTCTTC. This gives the protein CASSQALAGPNEQFF.